This TCR beta chain was captured by sequencing in a study of T cell responses to AZD1222 COVID-19 vaccine. Findings and limits, study-wide: When two AZD1222 doses had been given, Spike-specific TCR breadth and depth rose.

Concerning this clone itself: Its target is not known.

Profiled with immunoSEQ multiplex PCR; TCRdb holds only in-frame clones, not every one. The sample yields fewer than 200,000 clones, 70% to 90% seen once. The CDR3 is made up of 16 amino acids. Looked up from germline, CDR1 is SGHVS and CDR2 is FQNEAQ. With 4 bases removed from V and 6 bases from J, the gap between germline ends came to 19 bases. The rearrangement uses TRBV7-8 and TRBJ2-1; D unresolved. Material: peripheral blood, obtained 28 days after the second AZD1222 dose. The receptor's source is an adult who received the AZD1222 COVID-19 vaccine. The CDR3 DNA reads TGTGCCAGCAGCTCCTTGCCAACGGTAAGGAGCAATGAGCAGTTCTTC. As protein: CASSSLPTVRSNEQFF.